Listed here is a single TCR beta chain. The antigen is not known. PCR amplification relied on 60 Vbeta primers (plus 13 Jbeta primers). Sequencing used immunoSEQ multiplex PCR; TCRdb keeps in-frame clones, though not all of them. The table records some 77,000 clones, roughly 80% of them present only once. The data are from a study of cytomegalovirus exposure and HLA in healthy donors. Across the whole study: Most genotyped donors, around 78% of 300 to 400, had Caucasian-associated genetic ancestry. General study findings and limits: In terms of immune exposure information, only CMV serostatus was available. The classifier was said to identify cytomegalovirus status with high specificity and sensitivity. The study recorded fewer than 200 TCR beta chains that were cytomegalovirus-associated.

Sequenced material: PBMCs. The receptor comes from a man aged 50-59 years in good health and CMV-seropositive.

The CDR3 loop reads CASSSRDSYEQYF. CDR3 DNA: TGTGCCAGCAGCTCCCGGGACTCTTACGAGCAGTACTTC. The gene calls are TRBV5-4 and TRBJ2-7, with D perhaps TRBD2 (6 bases). Trimming removed 3 bases at V and 4 bases at J, with 11 bases between. This CDR3 has 13 residues. The germline CDR1 and CDR2 sequences are SGHNT and YYREEE (reference sequence).